This entry describes one T cell receptor (beta chain). Its antigen is currently not known. No base qualities exist here, and no much larger clone lies one base off it. The CDR3 numbers 17 residues from cysteine through phenylalanine. Of the read, only the CDR3 DNA is kept; its 51 bases are in frame from base 1. The library was produced with 5' RACE. Sequencing relied on an Illumina HiSeq 2500. The second PCR ran for about 6 to 11 cycles and used a J-beta primer mix along with a sample-barcoded 5' primer. A template-switch 5' adaptor carrying 12 random nucleotides introduced a unique molecular identifier onto each TCR beta cDNA molecule. At least 2.5 million CDR3-containing paired-end reads were obtained from each sample. The Mint cDNA synthesis kit, primed by a TRBC-specific oligonucleotide, was used to synthesize first-strand cDNA from all RNA. All cDNA was treated with uracil-DNA glycosylase and then went through a first 18-cycle PCR with the universal primers M1SS and BC2_uni_R. In the authors' own workflow: For normalization, 1 million high-quality reads, each with a distinct molecular identifier, were randomly selected from each sample. Instead of being binned into consensus sequences, reads with shared molecular identifiers were discarded. MiTCR, run with a Q25 quality threshold and the strictest error-elimination algorithm, handled CDR3 identification, clonotype clustering and error correction. A nonparametric unseen species model using Euler transformation provided a lower-bound estimate of total TCR beta diversity. TCRdb reanalyzed the raw reads on its own, using fastp at Q25 for trimming and MiXCR for clone calling, and kept in-frame beta chains. A single entry per CDR3 protein holds the most common genes and DNA from its merged rows. The V and J calls and clone size come from TCRdb's table, not from the authors' own analysis. The sample contains 600,000 to 1,000,000 distinct CDR3 sequences, around 25% of them found a single time. Jointly, the top ten make up 3.7% of the sample.

These data come from a study of blood T cells in healthy people across ages (dated by TCRdb to between 2014 and 2017). At the level of the whole study: Template switching captured roughly one uniquely barcoded TCR beta cDNA molecule per two T cells in model experiments. Age-related changes in TCR beta repertoire diversity were measured in the study by deep sequencing normalized with unique cDNA molecular identifiers. The donors were split into four age groups: young (average 16 years), middle-aged (39), aged (approximately 60) and long-lived (under 85). Using the same blood draw, the study looked at two additional independent replicas of 1 million unique cDNA reads for two donors, one aged 18 to 30 and the other aged 80 or older.

The 39 donors, aged about 6 to 95 years, were systemically healthy Caucasian individuals from Russia. Approximately 11 milliliters of peripheral blood were drawn from each donor into EDTA-treated Vacutainer tubes. Ficoll-Paque density-gradient centrifugation was used to isolate PBMCs, with at least 7 million obtained per sample. Trizol reagent was used to extract total RNA from the PBMCs, yielding at least 6 micrograms per sample. For every donor, an aliquot of PBMCs went through flow cytometry to measure the percentages of naive CD45RAhigh/CD27high T cells. Summary of the overall study and its limitations: Conclusive comparison of naive and antigen-experienced compartments was prevented by the profiling of bulk unsorted PBMCs. The long-lived group showed more naive CD4+ T cells, fewer expanded clones and increased TCR diversity than the aged group, suggesting age selection. As age increased, observed TCR beta diversity per million T cells dropped in a roughly linear way, and a significant reduction was already evident by age 40. Observed TCR beta diversity correlated strongly with the percentage of naive T cells measured by flow cytometry. Total diversity estimates from one million sequenced T cells were considered lower bounds and underestimates. Because donor CMV infection status was unknown, age-related changes in expanded clonotypes were potentially confounded.

The same data also contributed to another study, on T cells of mothers and their children. The second study's paper adds: Nine systemically healthy Caucasian individuals, comprising three mothers and their six children, were included as donors. cDNA synthesis consumed the entire amount of extracted RNA, loaded at around 1.5 ug RNA in each 15 ul reaction. In the second PCR, the M1S primer added sample barcodes and 2-4 random nucleotides. Over 9.5 million TCR beta CDR3 reads were obtained for each mother, and about 3 million reads were obtained for each child. Thymic selection similarly shapes TCR recombination output in related and unrelated pairs, with minor effect from inherited differences. Normalized repertoire overlap was always slightly but never significantly higher in related than unrelated mother-child pairs. No persistent microchimeric T cell clones were found, with a detection sensitivity of around 100 clones per million clonotypes. Deep NGS was used in the study to compare the TCR beta repertoires of mothers and children and to look for features that separate related mother-child pairs from unrelated individuals. The mean age was roughly 44 +/- 4 years for the mothers and about 10 +/- 4 years for the children. After adapter ligation with NEBNext reagents, the libraries were sequenced on Illumina HiSeq 2000 with 100+100 nt paired-end reads. Mother and child libraries were prepared a month apart and sequenced in separate runs to prevent cross-contamination. Each donor had between roughly 500,000 and 2,200,000 distinct TCR beta clonotypes identified. Naive TCR beta clonotypes were estimated from low-frequency clonotypes matched to each donor's FACS-determined naive share, without sorting.

The chain links TRBV21-1 with TRBJ2-7; the tabulated D call, TRBD2, remains unverified against the DNA. TRBV21-1 is shown as a pseudogene. Specimen: blood. The TCR originated in a boy aged 5-17 years in good health. The CDR3 region has the sequence CASSKAPRAAWVYEQYF. The DNA sequence reads TGTGCCAGCAGCAAAGCCCCGCGAGCGGCGTGGGTGTACGAGCAGTACTTC.